The clone carrying this T cell receptor (beta chain) appeared many times. These data are taken from a study of T cells in Graves' hyperthyroidism and ophthalmopathy. Overall study context: The blood sample was taken at first diagnosis, before treatment began.

Amplified regions were TCR beta CDR3 sequences from RNA transcripts. During a first-round RT-PCR of the TCR CDR3, the HTBI primer set was used. Each CDR3 protein gets one entry after TCRdb re-called the multiplex PCR reads with MiXCR. The sample lists a few hundred thousand distinct CDR3 sequences; more than 14% were seen once. Sequencing was carried out using blood. This clonotype originated in a woman aged 25 to 39 with Graves' ophthalmopathy.

The CDR3 DNA reads as TGTGCCAGCAGCTTAGATGGGGCGGGCGGGAACATTCAGTACTTC. Its translation is CASSLDGAGGNIQYF. V is TRBV7-2 and J is TRBJ2-4; D assignment may be TRBD1 or TRBD2 (5 bases each). V gave up 1 base and J gave up 7 bases, with 14 bases separating them. The CDR3 is 15 residues long. Germline values: CDR1 SGHTA, CDR2 FQGNSA.